This TCR beta chain was identified in a study of T cells in Graves' hyperthyroidism and ophthalmopathy (dated 2019 in TCRdb). Describing the broader study: Peripheral blood was sampled at the time of initial diagnosis, prior to any treatment. To identify distinguishing TCR V-J signatures, a discovery cohort of some 99 patients was used, comprising 40 to 45 with Graves' ophthalmopathy and roughly 60 with stable Graves' hyperthyroidism. Whether ophthalmopathy could be predicted prospectively was tested in an independent validation cohort made up of under 20 hyperthyroidism patients plus 17 patients who later progressed to ophthalmopathy. The 100 discovery patients were divided at random into training and test sets in a 7:3 ratio. In about six Graves' hyperthyroidism patients, the study also compared T-cell repertoires from thyroid tissue with T-cell repertoires from blood. After blood sampling, hyperthyroidism patients were treated with methimazole at a starting dose of 30 mg daily, and ophthalmopathy patients were treated with high-dose intravenous methylprednisolone. TCR Vbeta CDR3 sequencing of approximately 140 peripheral blood samples (over 40 ophthalmopathy, about 75 hyperthyroidism and some 17 progressor patients) is reported in the paper. General findings and caveats noted by the study authors: Blood samples also contained most of the expanded thyroid clonotypes (frequency above 0.001), which suggests that blood repertoires may reflect thyroid immune responses. No statistical method was used to fix the sample size in advance, and group allocation was not hidden from the investigators. In validation, the model predicted progression to ophthalmopathy with approximately 71% sensitivity and roughly 75% specificity, a median of around six months before onset. A model built on a 13 V-J signature distinguished ophthalmopathy from stable hyperthyroidism, reaching 85% to 90% sensitivity and around 81% specificity in cross-validation and 80%/75% in testing.

Moderately to severely active disease, a Clinical Activity Score of at least 3, a NOSPECS grade of at least 4, and a duration under 3 months were present in ophthalmopathy patients. Any patient with an uncontrolled infection, another autoimmune disease, pregnancy or lactation was excluded. Clinical symptoms, serum thyroxine and TRAb, thyroid ultrasound, and orbital computed tomography formed the basis for the diagnoses. Ficoll-Paque density gradient centrifugation was used to isolate PBMCs from about 10 ml of fresh peripheral blood. Trizol reagent was used to extract total RNA, and RNA quality was then checked on an Agilent 2100 Bioanalyzer. Amplification of TCR beta CDR3 regions was carried out from RNA transcripts. The first round of RT-PCR for the TCR CDR3 was performed with the HTBI primer set and the Qiagen OneStep RT-PCR kit. Libraries were constructed in a second round of multiplex PCR, after which size selection and purification were performed. Libraries were sequenced paired-end with 100 bp reads on an Illumina HiSeq2000. The paper's processing steps were these. Raw data were processed with SOAPnuke, discarding reads with adapters, uncalled bases, mean Phred below 15, or no exact constant-primer or identifier match. High-quality paired reads were merged using COPE v1.2.5, and each unique nucleotide sequence was defined as a clonotype. Clonotypes were aligned to IMGT TRBV, TRBD and TRBJ reference segments using MiTCR v1.1. The analysis included only V-J combinations with a frequency above 0.0001, which together covered 99.2% of the repertoires. The TCS score was defined as the ratio of F50 (clonal expansion) to E x V (chaos), calculated using BLOSUM62-based TCRdist between CDR3 peptides within each V-J. Welch's t-statistics and random forest reduced 450 to 600 V-J features to 13, which were used in a naive Bayes classifier (R e1071). TCRdb applied fastp at Q25 and MiXCR to the public reads, then kept only in-frame beta chains. Every CDR3 protein is listed once, alongside the most common genes and DNA of its rows. TCRdb's processing, not the authors' own work, is the source of the V and J calls. The sample profile shows 640,000 or so distinct CDR3 sequences; 14% of them were found once. The ten largest make up about 7% of the sample.

This clonotype was seen repeatedly, ten times or more. The antigen this receptor binds is unknown. No much larger clone is present one base from it, and per-base qualities are unavailable. Cut back by 3 bases and 4 bases, the V and J ends lie 18 bases apart. From the germline V gene (reference sequence), CDR1 is SEHNR and CDR2 is FQNEAQ. Its CDR3 holds 16 amino acids, cysteine through phenylalanine. This entry keeps only the CDR3 DNA: 48 bases, framed from base 1. This TCR was sampled from a young woman with Graves' ophthalmopathy. The specimen sequenced was blood. The chain links TRBV7-9 with TRBJ1-1, with TRBD1 as a weak D call on 6 bases. The sequenced DNA: TGTGCCAGCAGCTTCCCTGGCGGGGGGCCCGGCACTGAAGCTTTCTTT. Its protein reads: CASSFPGGGPGTEAFF. Reference TRBV7-9 and TRBJ1-1 proteins supply the regions before and after the CDR3; the full variable domain is: DTGVSQNPRHKITKRGQNVTFRCDPISEHNRLYWYRQTLGQGPEFLTYFQNEAQLEKSRLLSDRFSAERPKGSFSTLEIQRTEQGDSAMYLCASSFPGGGPGTEAFFGQGTRLTVV.